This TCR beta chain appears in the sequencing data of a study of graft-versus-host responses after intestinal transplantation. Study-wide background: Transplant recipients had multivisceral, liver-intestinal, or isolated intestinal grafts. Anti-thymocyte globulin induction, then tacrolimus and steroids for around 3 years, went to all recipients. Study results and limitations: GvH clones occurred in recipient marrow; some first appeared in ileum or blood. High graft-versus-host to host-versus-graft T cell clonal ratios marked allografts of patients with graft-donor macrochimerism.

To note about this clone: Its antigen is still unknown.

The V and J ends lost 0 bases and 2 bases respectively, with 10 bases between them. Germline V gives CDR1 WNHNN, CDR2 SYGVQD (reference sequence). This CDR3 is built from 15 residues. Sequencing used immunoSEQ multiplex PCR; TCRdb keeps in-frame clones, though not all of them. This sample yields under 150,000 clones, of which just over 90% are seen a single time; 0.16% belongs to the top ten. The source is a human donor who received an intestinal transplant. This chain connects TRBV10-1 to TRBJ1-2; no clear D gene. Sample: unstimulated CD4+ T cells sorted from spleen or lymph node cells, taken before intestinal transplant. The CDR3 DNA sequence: TGCGCCAGCAGTGAGTCGGCAGGCCCCAACTATGGCTACACCTTC. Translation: CASSESAGPNYGYTF.